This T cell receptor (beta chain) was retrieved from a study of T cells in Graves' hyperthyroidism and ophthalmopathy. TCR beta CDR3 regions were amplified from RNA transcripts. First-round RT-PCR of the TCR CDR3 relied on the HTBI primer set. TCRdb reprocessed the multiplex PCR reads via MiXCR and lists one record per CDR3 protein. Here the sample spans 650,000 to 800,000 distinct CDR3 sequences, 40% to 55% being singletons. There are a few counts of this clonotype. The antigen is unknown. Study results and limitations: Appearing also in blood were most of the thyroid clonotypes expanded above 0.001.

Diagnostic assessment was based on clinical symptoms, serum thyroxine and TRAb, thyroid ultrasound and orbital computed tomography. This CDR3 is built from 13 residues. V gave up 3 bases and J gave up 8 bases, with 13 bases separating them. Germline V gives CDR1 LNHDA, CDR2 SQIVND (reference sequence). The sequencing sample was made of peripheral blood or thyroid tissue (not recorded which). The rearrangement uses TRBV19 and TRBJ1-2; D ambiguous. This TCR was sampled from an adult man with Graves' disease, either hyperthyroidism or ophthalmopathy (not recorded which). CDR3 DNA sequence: TGTGCCAGTAGTATTCTGGGAATAGGCGGCTACACCTTC. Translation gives CASSILGIGGYTF.